These T cell receptor beta chains were read from a single sample in a study of cytomegalovirus exposure and HLA in healthy donors. The repertoire was sequenced with immunoSEQ multiplex PCR; TCRdb's copy has only in-frame clones and lacks some. The sample has around 130,000 clones; roughly 8.3% are singletons. The sequencing input was PBMCs. The origin of the receptors is a man aged 35-49 years in good health and CMV-seronegative. Each CDR3 is given with its conserved first and last residue. D genes are given only for firm matches. A clone size is listed for some rows: how often the clone was seen (once, few, many), or a class if it is expanded.

d_call j_call clone_size v_call cdr3_nt cdr3_aa
TRBD1 TRBJ2-7 . TRBV5-1 TGCGCCAGCGGGACAGGCGGAGGATACGAGCAGTACTTC CASGTGGGYEQYF
TRBD2 TRBJ2-7 few TRBV30 TGTGCCTGGAGTGGGACTAGCGGGTCGCGGGGGTGGTACTTC CAWSGTSGSRGWYF
. TRBJ2-7 . TRBV5-8 TGTGCCAGCAGCCCTATCCGAGCGGACCGCTACGAGCAGTACTTC CASSPIRADRYEQYF
. TRBJ1-1 few TRBV18 TGTGCCAGCTCACCCTTATCGGGGAGGAACACTGAAGCTTTCTTT CASSPLSGRNTEAFF
TRBD2 TRBJ2-6 . TRBV27 TGTGCCAGCAGTCTACTCGGGGGGGTCTCTGGGGCCAACGTCCTGACTTTC CASSLLGGVSGANVLTF
TRBD2 TRBJ2-7 . TRBV11-2 TGTGCCAGCAGCTGGGGACTAGCGGGGTACGAGCAGTACTTC CASSWGLAGYEQYF
TRBD1 TRBJ2-7 . TRBV18 TGTGCCAGCTCATCTTCCGGGACAGGGAACTACGAGCAGTACTTC CASSSSGTGNYEQYF
. TRBJ2-5 few TRBV2 TGTGCCAGCATTTGGACTGGAAACGGAGAGACCCAGTACTTC CASIWTGNGETQYF
. TRBJ1-1 . TRBV5-1 TGCGCCAGCAGCTACATTATAAACACTGAAGCTTTCTTT CASSYIINTEAFF
. TRBJ1-2 few TRBV21-1 TGTGCCAGCAGCAATCCTCAGGGGCCGACCTATGGCTACACCTTC CASSNPQGPTYGYTF
. TRBJ1-5 . TRBV6-1 TGTGCCAGCAGTGAAGCGCGCGACAGACACTATAGCAATCAGCCCCAGCATTTT CASSEARDRHYSNQPQHF
. TRBJ2-7 . TRBV7-6 TGTGCCAGCAGACTTGGGGAGTCCTACGAGCAGTACTTC CASRLGESYEQYF
. TRBJ1-2 . TRBV30 TGTGCCTGGAGTGTACGCAGAACTAACTATGGCTACACCTTC CAWSVRRTNYGYTF
. TRBJ2-6 . TRBV28 TGTGCCAGCAGTTTAACGTCGATAGCAGTCTCTGGGGCCAACGTCCTGACTTTC CASSLTSIAVSGANVLTF
. TRBJ1-2 few TRBV30 TGTGCCTGGAGCCCTACGGCTAACTATGGCTACACCTTC CAWSPTANYGYTF
. TRBJ2-1 few TRBV7-9 TGTGCCAGCAGCCGTTTCAATGAGCAGTTCTTC CASSRFNEQFF
TRBD2 TRBJ2-1 few TRBV10-3 TGTGCCATCAGCTTCACTAGCGGGGAGCAGTTCTTC CAISFTSGEQFF